These 20 T cell receptor beta chains originate from one sample sequenced in a study of neurological immune-mediated disorders. TCRdb reprocessed the 5' RACE reads via MiXCR and lists one record per CDR3 protein. The repertoire includes tens of thousands of distinct CDR3 sequences, under 5.5% of them detected once, and 3.4% sits in the top ten. Sequenced input: PBMCs. The receptors here all came from a woman aged 50 to 60 with multiple sclerosis.

This clonotype was seen many times. V is TRBV5-1 and J is TRBJ2-3, with a tentative D call TRBD2 (5 bases). The CDR3 runs 14 residues. The germline V and J ends were trimmed by 3 bases and 1 base, with 9 bases remaining between them. Germline CDR1 and CDR2: SGHRS and YFSETQ. CDR3 loop: CASSSTEGTDTQYF. CDR3 nucleotides: TGCGCCAGCAGCTCCACGGAGGGCACAGATACGCAGTATTTT.

This clonotype came up many times. V usage is TRBV6-2 or TRBV6-3 and J usage is TRBJ2-7; D is unresolved. This CDR3 is 14 amino acids long. The V and J ends lost 6 bases and 3 bases respectively, with 15 bases between them. In germline, CDR1 is MNHEY, CDR2 SVGEGT. In nucleotides, the CDR3 is TGTGCCAGCAGCCTTTACAACAATCGCTACGAGCAGTACGTC. It translates to CASSLYNNRYEQYV.

This clonotype was counted ten times or more. The chain couples TRBV5-5 to TRBJ1-4; D is undetermined. The CDR3 covers 15 residues. Germline CDR1 and CDR2: SGHKS and YYEKEE (reference sequence). V gave up 4 bases and J gave up 7 bases, with 17 bases separating them. The CDR3 DNA reads TGTGCCAGCAGCCTACTCGTGCTCGCCGGTGAAAAACTGTTTTTT. Its protein product is CASSLLVLAGEKLFF. The full variable domain, with the rest looked up from reference TRBV5-5 and TRBJ1-4, is DAGVTQSPTHLIKTRGQQVTLRCSPISGHKSVSWYQQVLGQGPQFIFQYYEKEERGRGNFPDRFSARQFPNYSSELNVNALLLGDSALYLCASSLLVLAGEKLFFGSGTQLSVL.

In its sample, this clonotype was seen many times. The chain combines TRBV7-9 with TRBJ2-5, with TRBD1 as a possible D gene (6 bases). CDR3 size: 15 residues. Per germline, CDR1 SEHNR and CDR2 FQNEAQ (reference sequence). Trimming pared 7 bases from V and 1 base from J, leaving 16 bases between. CDR3 residues: CASNNVRTVQETQYF. In DNA form, the CDR3 reads TGTGCCAGCAACAACGTAAGGACAGTCCAAGAGACCCAGTACTTC. Together with reference TRBV7-9 and TRBJ2-5, the CDR3 gives the full variable domain: DTGVSQNPRHKITKRGQNVTFRCDPISEHNRLYWYRQTLGQGPEFLTYFQNEAQLEKSRLLSDRFSAERPKGSFSTLEIQRTEQGDSAMYLCASNNVRTVQETQYFGPGTRLLVL.

The J gene is TRBJ2-1, the V gene TRBV19; no clear D. V was trimmed by 5 bases and J by 9 bases, leaving 8 bases between them. CDR1 and CDR2 from the germline V gene are LNHDA and SQIVND (reference sequence). The CDR3 has 11 residues. CDR3 sequence reads: CASSALFEQFF. As DNA, the CDR3 is TGTGCCAGTAGTGCTCTCTTTGAGCAGTTCTTC.

This clonotype was seen many times. One junction end does not reproduce the germline sequence, and a read error may be involved. The chain joins TRBV12-3 or TRBV12-4 to TRBJ2-1; D possibly corresponds to TRBD2 (6 bases). This CDR3 comprises 15 residues. CDR3: CASRLAAISYNEQFF. CDR3 coding DNA: TGTGCCAGCAGGTTAGCGGCTATCTCCTACAATGAGCAGTTCTTC.

The chain has TRBV20-1 and TRBJ1-1; a possible D gene is TRBD1 (5 bases). Trimming took 2 bases from V and 0 from J, leaving 13 bases between them. CDR3 size: 15 residues. CDR1 and CDR2 from the germline V gene are DFQATT and SNEGSKA (reference sequence). The CDR3 loop reads CSARTRRGMNTEAFF. CDR3 nucleotides: TGCAGTGCTAGAACCCGGCGGGGGATGAACACTGAAGCTTTCTTT.

This clonotype was recorded many times. The rearrangement joins TRBV29-1 to TRBJ2-7, with D uncertain. V lost 6 bases and J lost 2, with 11 bases in between. The CDR3 loop spans 12 amino acids. Germline assignment: CDR1 SQVTM and CDR2 ANQGSEA. This CDR3 is CSVADTPYEQYV. The DNA for the CDR3 is TGCAGCGTCGCCGACACTCCCTACGAGCAGTACGTC.

This clonotype was counted at least ten times. V usage is TRBV20-1 and J usage is TRBJ1-2, with D perhaps matching TRBD1 (6 bases). The V end lost 6 bases, the J end lost 1 base, and 12 bases lay between the germline ends. The CDR3 sequence is 13 residues long. Germline CDR1 reads DFQATT; CDR2 reads SNEGSKA (reference sequence). The chain's CDR3 is CSALTGRNYGYTF. In nucleotides, the CDR3 is TGCAGTGCCTTGACAGGACGTAACTATGGCTACACCTTC.

Ten or more counts support this clonotype. The J gene is TRBJ1-5, the V gene TRBV12-3 or TRBV12-4; tentatively, D is TRBD1 (6 bases). V was pared by 3 bases and J by 7 bases, with 13 bases between. The CDR3 spans 14 residues. CDR3 region: CASSFRTGPQPQHF. The CDR3 nucleotides are TGTGCCAGCAGTTTTAGAACAGGGCCCCAGCCCCAGCATTTT.

The CDR3 sequence is CASSSERGHGYTF. CDR3 DNA: TGCGCCAGCAGCTCTGAAAGGGGGCATGGCTACACCTTC. The chain recombines TRBV5-1 with TRBJ1-2; 7 nucleotides align to TRBD1. Germline lookup yields CDR1 SGHRS and CDR2 YFSETQ. This CDR3 contains 13 residues. V lost 3 bases, J lost 6 bases, and 5 bases stayed unmatched.

By share of the sample, this clonotype is medium-sized. V is TRBV5-1 and J is TRBJ2-1, with D perhaps matching TRBD1 (5 bases). This CDR3 comprises 15 residues. Trimming cost V 4 bases and J 6 bases, with 17 bases left between them. Looked up from germline, CDR1 is SGHRS and CDR2 is YFSETQ. CDR3 bases: TGCGCCAGCAGCCCTGTCTCGGACAATTCCAATGAGCAGTTCTTC. This sequence encodes CASSPVSDNSNEQFF.

The V gene is TRBV11-3, the J gene TRBJ2-2; 7 bases map to TRBD2. Trimming removed 3 bases from V and 1 base from J; junction bases left unmatched: 5. This CDR3 region has 16 residues. Germline assignment: CDR1 SGHNT and CDR2 YENEEA. CDR3: CASSFSSGVNTGELFF. The CDR3 nucleotides read TGTGCCAGCAGCTTTTCAAGCGGGGTGAACACCGGGGAGCTGTTTTTT.

Ten or more counts support this clonotype. This chain links TRBV5-1 with TRBJ2-3; 7 bases line up with TRBD2. Germline trimming cut 0 bases from V and 1 base from J; bases unmatched to any gene: 5. CDR1 is SGHRS and CDR2 is YFSETQ in the germline V gene. The CDR3 has 16 amino acids. The chain's CDR3 is CASSLGASGRTDTQYF. DNA for the CDR3: TGCGCCAGCAGCTTGGGGGCTAGCGGCCGCACAGATACGCAGTATTTT.

In its sample, this clonotype was seen many times. The chain is built from TRBV29-1 and TRBJ1-2; 8 bases line up with TRBD1. Germline CDR1 SQVTM, CDR2 ANQGSEA. The CDR3 runs to 12 residues. V lost 3 bases to trimming and J lost 8 bases; unmatched junction nucleotides: 5. CDR3 in DNA: TGCAGCGTTGACACAGGGGGAGGAGGCTACACCTTC. It translates to CSVDTGGGGYTF.

This clonotype was picked up a small number of times. The CDR3 DNA reads as TGCGCCAGCAGCCAAGATCTGGCAGGGGATCAGCCCCAGCATTTT. It is translated as CASSQDLAGDQPQHF. The chain joins TRBV4-1 to TRBJ1-5; weak D call: TRBD1 (6 bases). CDR1 and CDR2 (germline): MGHRA, YSYEKL. The CDR3 length is 15 residues. Trimming left V 0 bases short and J 5 bases short, with 11 bases between.

This clonotype was seen at least ten times. This chain uses TRBV10-3 with TRBJ2-3; the match to TRBD2 covers 7 bases. The CDR3 is made up of 13 amino acids. V was clipped by 9 bases and J by 1 base; unmatched bases: 4. Germline lookup yields CDR1 ENHRY and CDR2 SYGVKD. CDR3 DNA: TGTGCCATTTATACTAGCGGCACAGATACGCAGTATTTT. Translated, it gives CAIYTSGTDTQYF.

This clonotype was detected many times. The gene calls are TRBV10-2 and TRBJ1-6; 7 bases match TRBD1. V was pared by 6 bases and J by 9 bases, with 8 bases of the junction left unmatched. The CDR3 has 14 amino acids. Germline-derived CDR1 and CDR2 are WSHSY and SAAADI. The CDR3 DNA is TGCGCCAGCAGCGACGACAGGGAGGTTTCACCCCTCCACTTT. Protein sequence: CASSDDREVSPLHF.

The table lists this clonotype with many counts. The chain carries TRBV20-1 and TRBJ2-1; D may be TRBD1 (5 bases). V lost 3 bases, J lost 1 base, and 10 bases lay in between. CDR1 and CDR2 (germline): DFQATT, SNEGSKA (reference sequence). The length of the CDR3 is 14 residues. CDR3 in amino acids: CSARRGHSYNEQFF. The DNA of the CDR3 is TGCAGTGCTAGGCGCGGACATTCCTACAATGAGCAGTTCTTC.

This clonotype was detected many times. The chain employs TRBV9 and TRBJ1-3; D might be TRBD1 (5 bases). Trimming cost V 0 bases and J 3 bases, with 13 bases left between them. The CDR3 extends over 16 amino acids. The germline CDR1 and CDR2 sequences are SGDLS and YYNGEE. CDR3 residues: CASSVAPGADGNTIYF. In nucleotides, the CDR3 is TGTGCCAGCAGCGTAGCTCCCGGGGCTGATGGAAACACCATATATTTT.